A selection of T cell receptor beta chains follows, all from one sample in a study of breast tumors, draining lymph nodes, adjacent tissues. TCRdb re-derived calls from the multiplex PCR reads in MiXCR, one entry per CDR3 protein. The data contain about 53,000 distinct CDR3 sequences, around 45% of them singletons. Sequenced sample: breast tumor tissue. These TCRs come from a female donor with breast cancer. Some clones in this sample may be carry-over from other donors' samples. CDR3s leave out the opening cysteine and the closing phenylalanine or tryptophan.

V gene | CDR3 protein
TRBV7-6 | ASSSGASYTDTQH
TRBV7-6 | ASSLGRGNTIY
TRBV6-2/TRBV6-3 | ASSYSGRGLAVF
TRBV12-3/TRBV12-4 | ASRVQGATYEQY
TRBV20-1 | SARDRQREFVNEQF
TRBV3-1 | ASSQRTIHSSYNEQF
TRBV19 | ASSMAGIKGYGYT
TRBV2 | ASNEDPGQGANEQY
TRBV20-1 | SAPTRRGSYNEQF
TRBV20-1 | SVDRAYEQY
TRBV19 | ASSILRVSVGETQY
TRBV4-2 | ASSVNRANQPQH
TRBV20-1 | SAAGRDRDYNERF
TRBV10-3 | AISESRQSRGAQH
TRBV5-8 | ASSYRTGPQNGYT
TRBV4-1 | ASSRILTSGVGDTQY
TRBV7-9 | ASRDSLSYEQY
TRBV7-2 | ASSLGYFVINYGYT
TRBV30 | AWERAANTEAF
TRBV12-3/TRBV12-4 | ASSPRVGQQY
TRBV2 | ASSRVTVSTDTQY
TRBV5-6 | ASSSTVTYEQY
TRBV20-1 | SAAWRAGETDTQY
TRBV13 | ASSLVAHEQY
TRBV7-6 | ASSHHYTDTQY
TRBV9 | ASSVRTSLVRNEQF